The 12 T cell receptor beta chains below come from one sample, sequenced in a study of shared clonotypes between healthy human individuals. Using immunoSEQ multiplex PCR, the repertoire was profiled, and TCRdb retains in-frame clones only, with some absent. The data contain 850,000 to 1,100,000 clones, approximately 80% of them singletons. Sequencing used memory CD4+ T cells from PBMCs. Stated subset: CD45RA-negative fraction. These TCRs come from a man aged 18 to 35 in good health. Some clones in this sample may be carry-over from other donors' samples.

Only one count was recorded for this clone. The genes are TRBV30 and TRBJ1-4, with D unclear. The germline CDR1 and CDR2 sequences are GTSNPN and SVGIG (reference sequence). V lost 3 bases and J lost 8, with 10 bases in between. This CDR3 spans 12 amino acids. CDR3 DNA sequence: TGTGCCTGGAGGGACGGCGCGGAAAAACTGTTTTTT. Its protein is CAWRDGAEKLFF.

J is TRBJ2-5 and V is TRBV2; tentative D call: TRBD2 (5 bases). Trimming shortened V by 4 bases and J by 2 bases, and 11 bases separated the two germline ends. This CDR3 has 14 amino acids. CDR1 and CDR2 from the germline V gene are SNHLY and FYNNEI. CDR3 sequence reads: CASSGSSRQETQYF. CDR3 in DNA: TGTGCCAGCAGTGGGTCTAGCAGACAAGAGACCCAGTACTTC.

This chain connects TRBV11-2 to TRBJ2-6; possibly TRBD2 for D (6 bases). V was trimmed by 1 base and J by 2 bases, leaving 9 bases between them. The germline gives CDR1 SGHAT, CDR2 FQNNGV. CDR3 length: 16 amino acids. CDR3 loop: CASSLVWGAGANVLTF. CDR3 sequence (DNA): TGTGCCAGCAGCTTAGTGTGGGGGGCTGGGGCCAACGTCCTGACTTTC.

The chain uses TRBV2 and TRBJ2-1, with D perhaps matching TRBD1 (8 bases). V dropped 7 bases and J dropped 8 bases, with 21 bases sitting between them. This CDR3 region has 15 residues. Per germline, CDR1 SNHLY and CDR2 FYNNEI. The DNA of the CDR3 is TGTGCCAGCAATTTGGAACAGGGGGGGCGGGATGAGCAGTTCTTC. Encoded protein: CASNLEQGGRDEQFF.

The chain joins TRBV10-2 to TRBJ2-1, with a possible D match to TRBD2 (5 bases). The V gene lost 0 bases and the J gene lost 10 bases, with 22 bases spanning the gap. The CDR3 has 17 amino acids. CDR1 is WSHSY and CDR2 is SAAADI in the germline V gene. The CDR3 DNA reads as TGCGCCAGCAGTGAGTCGATTAGGCCCAGCGGTATCAACGAGCAGTTCTTC. It encodes CASSESIRPSGINEQFF.

DNA for the CDR3: TGTGCCAGCAGCTTGGTCCCGCGGGGGCCTTTTAACACTGAAGCTTTCTTT. Translated, it gives CASSLVPRGPFNTEAFF. This chain links TRBV7-9 with TRBJ1-1; a possible D gene is TRBD1 (6 bases). Germline V gene sequence: CDR1 SEHNR, CDR2 FQNEAQ (reference sequence). This CDR3 is 17 amino acids long. With 3 bases removed from V and 2 bases from J, the gap between germline ends came to 19 bases.

The CDR3 spells CASSFSQVGNEQYF. CDR3 DNA: TGTGCCAGCAGCTTCAGTCAAGTCGGAAACGAGCAGTACTTC. This chain joins TRBV7-2 and TRBJ2-7; D not resolved. The CDR3 spans 14 residues. V was shortened by 3 bases and J by 5 bases, with 14 bases between the two germline ends. Germline values: CDR1 SGHTA, CDR2 FQGNSA.

The gene calls are TRBV19 and TRBJ2-3; D is possibly TRBD1 (5 bases). Germline lookup yields CDR1 LNHDA and CDR2 SQIVND (reference sequence). V lost 2 bases and J 2 bases, leaving 11 bases between the germline ends. The CDR3 totals 15 residues. The CDR3 region is CASSIQGRTTDTQYF. The CDR3 DNA follows: TGTGCCAGTAGTATACAGGGCCGAACCACAGATACGCAGTATTTT. Using reference TRBV19 and TRBJ2-3 for the parts outside the CDR3, the full variable domain is DGGITQSPKYLFRKEGQNVTLSCEQNLNHDAMYWYRQDPGQGLRLIYYSQIVNDFQKGDIAEGYSVSREKKESFPLTVTSAQKNPTAFYLCASSIQGRTTDTQYFGPGTRLTVL.

This rearrangement joins TRBV5-1 to TRBJ1-5; 8 nucleotides agree with TRBD1. Trimming cost V 4 bases and J 0 bases; bases outside gene matches: 3. The V gene's germline CDR1 is SGHRS and CDR2 YFSETQ. The CDR3 loop spans 15 amino acids. The CDR3 nucleotides are TGCGCCAGCAGCCAGACAGGGGATAGCAATCAGCCCCAGCATTTT. Its protein is CASSQTGDSNQPQHF.

Many counts were recorded for this clone. Other DNA sequences in this sample translate to the same CDR3. V is TRBV18 and J is TRBJ2-3, with unresolved D. The V and J ends lost 3 bases and 0 bases respectively, with 1 base between them. Germline values: CDR1 KGHSH, CDR2 LQKENI. The CDR3 is made up of 12 amino acids. CDR3 nucleotide sequence: TGTGCCAGCTCACCCAGCACAGATACGCAGTATTTT. It specifies CASSPSTDTQYF.

J is TRBJ1-4 and V is TRBV9, with D maybe TRBD1 (5 bases). Germline V lookup: CDR1 SGDLS, CDR2 YYNGEE. The CDR3 totals 13 residues. With 4 bases removed from V and 7 bases from J, the gap between germline ends came to 11 bases. The CDR3 reads CASSPGQGEKLFF. CDR3 in DNA: TGTGCCAGCAGCCCAGGACAAGGTGAAAAACTGTTTTTT.

The CDR3 DNA is TGTGCCAGCAGCCCCCTTCCCAGGGACTATGGCTACACCTTC. This gives the protein CASSPLPRDYGYTF. The chain couples TRBV7-2 to TRBJ1-2, with D maybe TRBD1 (5 bases). The CDR3 covers 14 residues. CDR1 SGHTA and CDR2 FQGNSA come from the germline V gene. V lost 5 bases, J lost 3 bases, and 13 bases lay in between.